This is a list of T cell receptor beta chains from one sample in a study of T cells in Graves' hyperthyroidism and ophthalmopathy. TCRdb redid the calling of the multiplex PCR reads with MiXCR, one entry per CDR3 protein. The sample shows 500,000 to 650,000 distinct CDR3 sequences, about 14% of them seen only once. Sequenced: blood. The receptors shown here come from a woman aged 45-65 years with Graves' ophthalmopathy. CDR3s include the opening cysteine and the closing phenylalanine or tryptophan. A D gene is named only where the DNA matches it firmly. Expanded clones are given a class, and other clones once, few, many or no size at all.

D gene	clone size	V gene	J gene	CDR3 DNA	CDR3 protein
NA	NA	TRBV19	TRBJ2-5	TGTGCCAGTAGCTCCCGGGACACCCACAAAGAGACCCAGTACTTC	CASSSRDTHKETQYF
NA	few	TRBV15	TRBJ2-2	TGTGCCACCAGCAGAGATCTCGCGACCGGGGAGCTGTTTTTT	CATSRDLATGELFF
NA	once	TRBV7-2	TRBJ2-4	TGTGCCAGCAGCCCAACGAGTTTAGCCAAAAACATTCAGTACTTC	CASSPTSLAKNIQYF
NA	NA	TRBV7-8	TRBJ1-2	TGTGCCAGCAGCTTAATCGACAGACCCAACTATGGCTACACCTTC	CASSLIDRPNYGYTF
NA	many	TRBV7-9	TRBJ1-1	TGTGCCAGCAGCTTAGACAGGGAGGACACTGAAGCTTTCTTT	CASSLDREDTEAFF
TRBD2	NA	TRBV25-1	TRBJ2-7	TGTGCCAGCAGTGAATCCAGCGGGAGTTTACCCTACGAGCAGTACTTC	CASSESSGSLPYEQYF
TRBD2	many	TRBV6-2/TRBV6-3	TRBJ2-7	TGTGCCAGCAGTTCCACCGGACTAGCCGGCTACGAGCAGTACTTC	CASSSTGLAGYEQYF
TRBD2	many	TRBV28	TRBJ2-7	TGTGCCAGCAGAGTATCTAGCGGGAGAGCCTACGAGCAGTACTTC	CASRVSSGRAYEQYF
NA	many	TRBV3-1	TRBJ2-1	TGTGCCAGCAGCCAGCTGGCCGGCAATGAGCAGTTCTTC	CASSQLAGNEQFF
NA	few	TRBV5-1	TRBJ1-2	TGCGCCAGCAGCTTGGAAGGCTATCCTTCGGATGGCTACACCTTC	CASSLEGYPSDGYTF
TRBD1	many	TRBV11-2	TRBJ2-1	TGTGCCAGCAGCTTTAGGTGGACAGGGGGCTCCTACAATGAGCAGTTCTTC	CASSFRWTGGSYNEQFF
NA	many	TRBV9	TRBJ2-1	TGTGCCAGCAGCCCATCCATAGCGGAGGGGGCCTATGAGCAGTTCTTC	CASSPSIAEGAYEQFF
NA	many	TRBV7-8	TRBJ1-2	TGTGCCAGCAGCTTTATCGGAGACTATGGCTACACCTTC	CASSFIGDYGYTF
TRBD1	NA	TRBV24-1	TRBJ2-1	TGTGCCACCAGGGACAGGTGGGGCTACAATGAGCAGTTCTTC	CATRDRWGYNEQFF
NA	NA	TRBV29-1	TRBJ1-3	TGCAGCGTTGAATGGGGTACTTCTGGAAACACCATATATTTT	CSVEWGTSGNTIYF
TRBD2	many	TRBV7-8	TRBJ2-3	TGTGCCAGCAGCTTAAATAGCGGGAGAGAAACAGATACGCAGTATTTT	CASSLNSGRETDTQYF
NA	many	TRBV28	TRBJ1-1	TGTGCCAGCAGTTTTCTTCCGGAGCCGAACACTGAAGCTTTCTTT	CASSFLPEPNTEAFF
NA	NA	TRBV30	TRBJ2-4	TGTGCCTGGGACCTCCGGGGGGCCAAAAACATTCAGTACTTC	CAWDLRGAKNIQYF
TRBD2	NA	TRBV29-1	TRBJ2-3	TGCAGCGTCGGGACTAGCGGGAGGGCTGGAGATACGCAGTATTTT	CSVGTSGRAGDTQYF
TRBD2	NA	TRBV12-3/TRBV12-4	TRBJ2-6	TGTGCCAGCAGATCGCTAGCGGGCCTCTCTGGGGCCGACGTCCTGACTTTC	CASRSLAGLSGADVLTF
NA	NA	TRBV2	TRBJ2-6	TGTGCCAGCAGTCCTCTGAGCTCTGGGGACAACGTCCTGACTTTC	CASSPLSSGDNVLTF
NA	NA	TRBV27	TRBJ1-5	TGTGCCAGCAGCTCGGCCGGGACATTGAGGGCCCAATATCAGCCCCAGCATTTT	CASSSAGTLRAQYQPQHF